This T cell receptor (beta chain) was found in a study of cytomegalovirus exposure and HLA in healthy donors. General study results and limits: The investigators catalogued 150 to 200 TCR beta chains as cytomegalovirus-associated. Most TCR beta V segments were productive about 87% or about 30% of the time in an earlier analysis. Later findings reportedly placed an Asian-associated ancestry cluster below the approximately 630-donor mean for N-insertions.

Details on this clone: Its antigen is unidentified.

Use of 60 Vbeta and 13 Jbeta primers characterized the PCR. Here immunoSEQ multiplex PCR was the method, and the copy in TCRdb shows in-frame clones only, minus some. The table lists about 150,000 clones, around two thirds of them singletons. Trimming left V 6 bases short and J 0 bases short, with 11 bases between. Germline assignment: CDR1 MGHRA and CDR2 YSYEKL. The CDR3 spans 14 residues. The sequence derives from a man aged 25-45 years in good health and CMV-seropositive. The specimen was PBMCs. This chain links TRBV4-1 with TRBJ1-1; D is possibly TRBD1 (5 bases). This chain's CDR3 is CASRVGALNTEAFF. The CDR3 DNA reads as TGCGCCAGCAGGGTAGGGGCCCTGAACACTGAAGCTTTCTTT.